The clone carrying this T cell receptor beta chain has at least ten counts. Its antigen is unknown. The data were taken from a study of T cells after yellow fever vaccination. Study findings and constraints: Post-booster samples contained most primary-vaccination clones (approximately 96% CD4, about 90% CD8).

TCRdb fed the 5' RACE reads into MiXCR, producing one record per CDR3 protein. The sample shows around 120,000 distinct CDR3 sequences, 7.2% of them seen only once. After removal of 4 bases from V and 6 bases from J, the junction contained 14 bases not matched to a gene. The length of the CDR3 is 16 residues. Germline CDR1 reads SGHTA; CDR2 reads FQGNSA. The chain carries TRBV7-2 and TRBJ1-1; 7 nucleotides agree with TRBD1. This TCR was recovered from a man between 18 and 35 years old who received the YFV17D yellow fever vaccine. The input for sequencing was CD4+ T cells sorted from PBMCs, taken roughly 47 days after the first yellow fever vaccination. CDR3 amino acids: CASSSPPPTDRSEAFF. In DNA, the CDR3 is TGTGCCAGCAGCTCCCCTCCCCCAACGGACAGGTCTGAAGCTTTCTTT.